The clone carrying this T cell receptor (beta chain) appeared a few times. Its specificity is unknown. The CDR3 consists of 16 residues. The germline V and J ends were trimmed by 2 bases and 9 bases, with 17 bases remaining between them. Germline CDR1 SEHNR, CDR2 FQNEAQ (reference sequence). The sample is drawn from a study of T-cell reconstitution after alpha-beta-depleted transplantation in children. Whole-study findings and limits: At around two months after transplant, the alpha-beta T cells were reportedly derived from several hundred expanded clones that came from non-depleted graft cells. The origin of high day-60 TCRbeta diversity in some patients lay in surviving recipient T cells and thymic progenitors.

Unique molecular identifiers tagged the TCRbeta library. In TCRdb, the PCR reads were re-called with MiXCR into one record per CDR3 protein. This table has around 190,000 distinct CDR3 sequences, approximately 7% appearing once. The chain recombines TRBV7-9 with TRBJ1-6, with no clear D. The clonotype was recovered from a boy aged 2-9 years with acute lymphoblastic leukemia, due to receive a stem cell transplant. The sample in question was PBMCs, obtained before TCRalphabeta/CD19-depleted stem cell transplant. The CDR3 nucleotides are TGTGCCAGCAGCTTAAGCCCGGTGGGTGTGAGTTCACCCCTCCACTTT. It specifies CASSLSPVGVSSPLHF.